These 5 T cell receptor beta chains originate from one sample sequenced in a study of patients and donors after allogeneic stem cell transplantation. TCRdb processed the RT-PCR reads anew with MiXCR; each CDR3 protein has one entry. The sample records about a million distinct CDR3 sequences, roughly 18% being singletons. Sequencing input: blood, either unsorted or a sorted T cell fraction (not recorded which). Receptor source: a human donor who was either an allogeneic HSCT recipient or a stem cell or donor lymphocyte infusion donor (not recorded which). It is not recorded whose cells these are; they may come from a transplant donor.

This chain links TRBV7-2 with TRBJ2-7; the D gene is possibly TRBD2 (7 bases). The V end was cut by 1 base, the J end by 3 bases, with 13 bases between. The CDR3 covers 15 residues. Per the germline V gene, CDR1 is SGHTA and CDR2 is FQGNSA. The CDR3, as DNA: TGTGCCAGCAGCTTAGGAGGGGGGGGAAGCTACGAGCAGTACTTC. This encodes CASSLGGGGSYEQYF. The entire variable domain, with the rest obtained from reference TRBV7-2 and TRBJ2-7, is as follows: GAGVSQSPSNKVTEKGKDVELRCDPISGHTALYWYRQSLGQGLEFLIYFQGNSAPDKSGLPSDRFSAERTGGSVSTLTIQRTQQEDSAVYLCASSLGGGGSYEQYFGPGTRLTVT.

This clonotype was detected a few times. The V call is TRBV11-1, the J call TRBJ2-1, with 14 positions matching TRBD2. Germline CDR1 is SGHAT and CDR2 is FQDESV (reference sequence). The CDR3 sequence is 19 residues long. After removal of 5 bases from V and 3 bases from J, the junction contained 12 bases not matched to a gene. The CDR3 DNA reads as TGTGCCAGCAGCGCCTACTCCGGGACTAGCGGGGGCCGCTACAATGAGCAGTTCTTC. Translation gives CASSAYSGTSGGRYNEQFF.

This clonotype was detected ten times or more. This chain uses TRBV5-1 with TRBJ2-7; D call uncertain. V shed 0 bases and J shed 1 base, with 14 bases lying between them. The germline V gene encodes CDR1 SGHRS and CDR2 YFSETQ. This CDR3 region has 16 residues. CDR3 DNA sequence: TGCGCCAGCAGCTTGGCCCCAGATTCGCTGTCCTACGAGCAGTACTTC. Its protein is CASSLAPDSLSYEQYF.

This clonotype occurred many times. The rearrangement links TRBV5-6 to TRBJ1-2, with D hard to call. The CDR3 runs 14 residues. Deletions cut 2 bases from V and 4 bases from J, with 12 bases between. Looked up from germline, CDR1 is SGHDT and CDR2 is YYEEEE. The CDR3 nucleotides are TGTGCCAGCAGCTTAAGGACGGTTATCTATGGCTACACCTTC. It yields the protein CASSLRTVIYGYTF.

In its sample, this clonotype was seen a few times. The CDR3 is CASRVTSGEGYPDTQYF. The CDR3 DNA is TGTGCCAGCAGGGTTACTAGCGGGGAGGGGTACCCAGATACGCAGTATTTT. The rearrangement links TRBV6-1 to TRBJ2-3; 10 nucleotides agree with TRBD2. CDR1 is MNHNS and CDR2 is SASEGT in the germline V gene. The CDR3 covers 17 residues. Trimming at V came to 6 bases and at J to 4 bases, leaving 13 bases not matched to a gene.